This TCR beta chain was recorded in a study of blood T cell repertoires in COVID-19. Study as a whole: Sites in the United States, Italy and Spain provided acute and convalescent COVID-19 samples.

This clone has just one count. Participants were aged about 18 to 100 years from 20 to 30 US areas. Participant-reported clinical history was the basis for cohort assignment. All recovered Cohort 3 donors got two negative PCRs, got clearance, or saw symptom resolution. Here immunoSEQ multiplex PCR was the method, and the copy in TCRdb shows in-frame clones only, minus some. The data contain approximately 210,000 clones, 65% to 90% of them singletons. This clonotype was obtained from a man aged 35-49 years who had recovered from COVID-19. Material: PBMCs or T cells enriched from blood (not recorded which).

The CDR3 loop reads CASSQEVGQTYQPQHF. For the CDR3, the DNA is TGCGCCAGCAGCCAAGAGGTTGGGCAGACCTATCAGCCCCAGCATTTT. The rearrangement uses TRBV4-3 and TRBJ1-5; D not resolved. V was shortened by 0 bases and J by 5 bases, with 14 bases between the two germline ends. CDR1 LGHNA and CDR2 YSLEER come from the germline V gene. CDR3 size: 16 residues.